This is a list of T cell receptor beta chains from one sample in a study of blood T cell repertoires in COVID-19. Only in-frame clones appear in the TCRdb table, and some are missing; sequencing was by immunoSEQ multiplex PCR. The sample lists fewer than 500,000 clones, around 89% occurring once. Sequencing input: PBMCs or T cells enriched from blood (not recorded which). The origin of the receptors is a young man who had recovered from COVID-19. CDR3s include the opening cysteine and the closing phenylalanine or tryptophan. Fields, in order: clone size, V gene, D gene, J gene, CDR3 DNA, CDR3 protein. D genes are given only for firm matches. Clone size is stated in some rows and not others, as once, few, many or a class when expanded.

abundance: .
v_gene: TRBV10-2
d_gene: TRBD1
j_gene: TRBJ1-2
CDR3nt: TGCGCCAGCAGTGGGCAGGGGGCCGGCTACACCTTC
CDR3aa: CASSGQGAGYTF

abundance: .
v_gene: TRBV19
d_gene: TRBD1
j_gene: TRBJ1-4
CDR3nt: TGTGCCAGTAGTGTTTCCGGGACAGGGATTGAAAAACTGTTTTTT
CDR3aa: CASSVSGTGIEKLFF

abundance: .
v_gene: TRBV15
d_gene: .
j_gene: TRBJ2-1
CDR3nt: TGTGCCACCAGCTTGAGGGCGAATAATGAGCAGTTCTTC
CDR3aa: CATSLRANNEQFF

abundance: few
v_gene: TRBV15
d_gene: TRBD2
j_gene: TRBJ2-1
CDR3nt: TGTGCCACCAGCAGATCTAGCGGGAGCTACAATGAGCAGTTCTTC
CDR3aa: CATSRSSGSYNEQFF

abundance: few
v_gene: TRBV11-3
d_gene: TRBD2
j_gene: TRBJ2-3
CDR3nt: TGTGCCAGCAGCTTATCTAGCGGTAGCACAGATACGCAGTATTTT
CDR3aa: CASSLSSGSTDTQYF

abundance: few
v_gene: TRBV7-9
d_gene: .
j_gene: TRBJ2-7
CDR3nt: TGTGCCAGCACCCTCACGGGCCAGGGGACCTACGAGCAGTACTTC
CDR3aa: CASTLTGQGTYEQYF

abundance: .
v_gene: TRBV11-3
d_gene: TRBD2
j_gene: TRBJ2-3
CDR3nt: TGTGCCAGCAGCTTAGGGCTAGCGGACACAGATACGCAGTATTTT
CDR3aa: CASSLGLADTDTQYF

abundance: .
v_gene: TRBV2
d_gene: TRBD1
j_gene: TRBJ1-2
CDR3nt: TGTGCCAGCAGTTTAGACAGGGGAGGTGGCTACACCTTC
CDR3aa: CASSLDRGGGYTF

abundance: .
v_gene: TRBV6-2/TRBV6-3
d_gene: TRBD2
j_gene: TRBJ2-7
CDR3nt: TGTGCCAGCAGTTACCTAGCGGGAGGGGACAGCTCCTACGAGCAGTACTTC
CDR3aa: CASSYLAGGDSSYEQYF

abundance: .
v_gene: TRBV27
d_gene: .
j_gene: TRBJ2-1
CDR3nt: TGTGCCAGCAGTCTAACCTGGACTAACAACAATGAGCAGTTCTTC
CDR3aa: CASSLTWTNNNEQFF

abundance: .
v_gene: TRBV9
d_gene: TRBD2
j_gene: TRBJ2-1
CDR3nt: TGTGCCAGCAGCCCCCGGACTAGCGGCTACAATGAGCAGTTCTTC
CDR3aa: CASSPRTSGYNEQFF

abundance: .
v_gene: TRBV3-1/TRBV3-2
d_gene: TRBD1
j_gene: TRBJ1-2
CDR3nt: TGTGCCAGCAGCCAGGCCGGGACAGTTTCGGTCTATGGCTACACCTTC
CDR3aa: CASSQAGTVSVYGYTF

abundance: .
v_gene: TRBV2
d_gene: TRBD1
j_gene: TRBJ2-2
CDR3nt: TGTGCCAGCTCGATACAAAGGGGGACAGGGGGCCCCGGGGAGCTGTTTTTT
CDR3aa: CASSIQRGTGGPGELFF

abundance: .
v_gene: TRBV19
d_gene: TRBD1
j_gene: TRBJ1-5
CDR3nt: TGTGCCAGTAGTAACGAGGACAGGGTAGGCCAGCCCCAGCATTTT
CDR3aa: CASSNEDRVGQPQHF

abundance: .
v_gene: TRBV12-3/TRBV12-4
d_gene: TRBD1
j_gene: TRBJ1-6
CDR3nt: TGTGCCAGCAGGGACAGGGGATCACCCCTCCACTTT
CDR3aa: CASRDRGSPLHF

abundance: .
v_gene: TRBV6-5
d_gene: TRBD1
j_gene: TRBJ1-1
CDR3nt: TGTGCCAGCAGTTACCGCGGACAGGGGGCTGACACTGAAGCTTTCTTT
CDR3aa: CASSYRGQGADTEAFF

abundance: .
v_gene: TRBV7-6
d_gene: .
j_gene: TRBJ2-2
CDR3nt: TGTGCCAGCAGCCCCACCGGGAGAGGGACCGGGGAGCTGTTTTTT
CDR3aa: CASSPTGRGTGELFF

abundance: .
v_gene: TRBV7-9
d_gene: TRBD2
j_gene: TRBJ2-7
CDR3nt: TGTGCCAGCAGCTTAGGGCTTAGCGGGAGGACCTTAGAAGCCTACGAGCAGTACTTC
CDR3aa: CASSLGLSGRTLEAYEQYF

abundance: .
v_gene: TRBV11-3
d_gene: TRBD2
j_gene: TRBJ2-7
CDR3nt: TGTGCCAGCAGCCCCGGGACTAGAGACGAGCAGTACTTC
CDR3aa: CASSPGTRDEQYF

abundance: .
v_gene: TRBV19
d_gene: .
j_gene: TRBJ1-6
CDR3nt: TGTGCCAGTACCATGGGCGTGAAAAACAAGGGGATGTTTTCACCCCTCCACTTT
CDR3aa: CASTMGVKNKGMFSPLHF

abundance: .
v_gene: TRBV5-8
d_gene: .
j_gene: TRBJ1-4
CDR3nt: TGTGCCAGCAGCTTGGATGACCGACGGGGTGAAAAACTGTTTTTT
CDR3aa: CASSLDDRRGEKLFF

abundance: .
v_gene: TRBV5-1
d_gene: TRBD2
j_gene: TRBJ2-7
CDR3nt: TGCGCCAGCAGCCCCACGGACAGCGGGAGGATCTACGAGCAGTACTTC
CDR3aa: CASSPTDSGRIYEQYF

abundance: few
v_gene: TRBV28
d_gene: TRBD2
j_gene: TRBJ2-1
CDR3nt: TGTGCCAGCAGTTACCTGGGACTAGCGGCCTACAATGAGCAGTTCTTC
CDR3aa: CASSYLGLAAYNEQFF

abundance: once
v_gene: TRBV10-3
d_gene: .
j_gene: TRBJ1-1
CDR3nt: TGTGCCATCAGTGACCGGGGGGCCAGTACTGAAGCTTTCTTT
CDR3aa: CAISDRGASTEAFF

abundance: .
v_gene: TRBV25-1
d_gene: .
j_gene: TRBJ2-5
CDR3nt: TGTGCCAGCAGTAAACAGGCCGAGTCGGCCCAGTACTTC
CDR3aa: CASSKQAESAQYF

abundance: .
v_gene: TRBV15
d_gene: TRBD1
j_gene: TRBJ1-5
CDR3nt: TGTGCCACCAGCAGAATAGGGACAGGGGATCAGCCCCAGCATTTT
CDR3aa: CATSRIGTGDQPQHF

abundance: .
v_gene: TRBV6-6
d_gene: TRBD1
j_gene: TRBJ2-2
CDR3nt: TGTGCCAGCAGTTTCGGACAGGGGGACGCCGGGGAGCTGTTTTTT
CDR3aa: CASSFGQGDAGELFF

abundance: .
v_gene: TRBV19
d_gene: .
j_gene: TRBJ2-4
CDR3nt: TGTGCCAGTAATGAGTACGACAAAAACATTCAGTACTTC
CDR3aa: CASNEYDKNIQYF

abundance: .
v_gene: TRBV12-5
d_gene: TRBD1
j_gene: TRBJ1-1
CDR3nt: TGTGCTAGTGGTTTGACGACAGGGTTCGCTGAAGCTTTCTTT
CDR3aa: CASGLTTGFAEAFF

abundance: .
v_gene: TRBV3-1/TRBV3-2
d_gene: .
j_gene: TRBJ2-1
CDR3nt: TGTGCCAGCAGCCAAGATCTTACCAGCGGGCACAATGAGCAGTTCTTC
CDR3aa: CASSQDLTSGHNEQFF

abundance: .
v_gene: TRBV5-1
d_gene: .
j_gene: TRBJ2-7
CDR3nt: TGCGCCAGCAGCTCAGACTACGAGCAGTACTTC
CDR3aa: CASSSDYEQYF

abundance: .
v_gene: TRBV6-2/TRBV6-3
d_gene: TRBD1
j_gene: TRBJ1-4
CDR3nt: TGTGCCAGCAGTCTACAGGGGGGAAAACTGTTTTTT
CDR3aa: CASSLQGGKLFF

abundance: .
v_gene: TRBV28
d_gene: .
j_gene: TRBJ1-3
CDR3nt: TGTGCCAGCACCCCCGCTGGACAGACCTCTGGAAACACCATATATTTT
CDR3aa: CASTPAGQTSGNTIYF

abundance: .
v_gene: TRBV15
d_gene: .
j_gene: TRBJ2-5
CDR3nt: TGTGCCACCAGCAGAGATCCTCAGGGTAGGGAGACCCAGTACTTC
CDR3aa: CATSRDPQGRETQYF

abundance: .
v_gene: TRBV18
d_gene: .
j_gene: TRBJ2-5
CDR3nt: TGTGCCAGCTCACCCGCTCACAGGGCCGGAGAGACCCAGTACTTC
CDR3aa: CASSPAHRAGETQYF

abundance: .
v_gene: TRBV5-4
d_gene: TRBD1
j_gene: TRBJ1-4
CDR3nt: TGTGCCAGCAGCCTGGGACAGGGGAATGAAAAACTGTTTTTT
CDR3aa: CASSLGQGNEKLFF

abundance: .
v_gene: TRBV4-2
d_gene: TRBD1
j_gene: TRBJ1-5
CDR3nt: TGTGCCAGCAGCCAAGAGTGGCAGGGGGCCAATCAGCCCCAGCATTTT
CDR3aa: CASSQEWQGANQPQHF

abundance: few
v_gene: TRBV19
d_gene: .
j_gene: TRBJ1-5
CDR3nt: TGTGCCAGTAGTATATGGGAGCTTGGAGGCAATCAGCCCCAGCATTTT
CDR3aa: CASSIWELGGNQPQHF

abundance: .
v_gene: TRBV11-2
d_gene: .
j_gene: TRBJ1-2
CDR3nt: TGTGCCAGCAGCTTAGGGGGCGGACCTTATGGCTACACCTTC
CDR3aa: CASSLGGGPYGYTF

abundance: .
v_gene: TRBV5-1
d_gene: TRBD1
j_gene: TRBJ1-4
CDR3nt: TGCGCCAGCAGCTTACAGGGGTTTCCTAATGAAAAACTGTTTTTT
CDR3aa: CASSLQGFPNEKLFF

abundance: .
v_gene: TRBV30
d_gene: .
j_gene: TRBJ1-1
CDR3nt: TGTGCCTGGAGTGTAGCAGGCTTCACTGAAGCTTTCTTT
CDR3aa: CAWSVAGFTEAFF

abundance: .
v_gene: TRBV5-6
d_gene: .
j_gene: TRBJ2-7
CDR3nt: TGTGCCAGCAGCCCCAGACTAGAAGGCGAGCAGTACTTC
CDR3aa: CASSPRLEGEQYF

abundance: .
v_gene: TRBV5-1
d_gene: TRBD1
j_gene: TRBJ2-2
CDR3nt: TGCGCCACCGGGACAGGGGAGAACACCGGGGAGCTGTTTTTT
CDR3aa: CATGTGENTGELFF

abundance: .
v_gene: TRBV5-8
d_gene: TRBD1
j_gene: TRBJ2-1
CDR3nt: TGTGCCAGCAGCTTACGGGACAGGGTGTATGAGCAGTTCTTC
CDR3aa: CASSLRDRVYEQFF

abundance: .
v_gene: TRBV11-2
d_gene: .
j_gene: TRBJ2-7
CDR3nt: TGTGCCAGCAGTGAAGGCAGGGCGTACGAGCAGTACTTC
CDR3aa: CASSEGRAYEQYF

abundance: .
v_gene: TRBV5-8
d_gene: .
j_gene: TRBJ1-1
CDR3nt: TGTGCCAGCAGCTTGCAGGTCCCGAACACTGAAGCTTTCTTT
CDR3aa: CASSLQVPNTEAFF

abundance: .
v_gene: TRBV18
d_gene: TRBD1
j_gene: TRBJ1-1
CDR3nt: TGTGCCAGCTCCCGTGGGACAGACACTGAAGCTTTCTTT
CDR3aa: CASSRGTDTEAFF

abundance: .
v_gene: TRBV3-1/TRBV3-2
d_gene: .
j_gene: TRBJ1-3
CDR3nt: TGTGCCAGCAGCCAAGTCTTGGGAAACACCATATATTTT
CDR3aa: CASSQVLGNTIYF

abundance: .
v_gene: TRBV6-5
d_gene: TRBD1
j_gene: TRBJ1-6
CDR3nt: TGTGCCAGCGAATCGGACAGGGGAAGTGGGGCCCTCCACTTT
CDR3aa: CASESDRGSGALHF

abundance: .
v_gene: TRBV28
d_gene: TRBD2
j_gene: TRBJ2-1
CDR3nt: TGTGCCAGCAGCACTAAAAGAGGGAGGGACAATGAGCAGTTCTTC
CDR3aa: CASSTKRGRDNEQFF

abundance: once
v_gene: TRBV18
d_gene: TRBD1
j_gene: TRBJ1-4
CDR3nt: TGTGCCAGCTCGGGACAGGTTGATGAAAAACTGTTTTTT
CDR3aa: CASSGQVDEKLFF

abundance: .
v_gene: TRBV19
d_gene: TRBD2
j_gene: TRBJ2-1
CDR3nt: TGTGCCAGTAGTAAGGTGGCAGGGAGCGGGAACAATGAGCAGTTCTTC
CDR3aa: CASSKVAGSGNNEQFF

abundance: .
v_gene: TRBV28
d_gene: .
j_gene: TRBJ2-3
CDR3nt: TGTGCCAGCAGTTTACCCCCGCGAGCGGGAGATACGCAGTATTTT
CDR3aa: CASSLPPRAGDTQYF

abundance: once
v_gene: TRBV5-1
d_gene: .
j_gene: TRBJ2-3
CDR3nt: TGCGCCAGCAGCTTCCTAGAAGGTGATACGCAGTATTTT
CDR3aa: CASSFLEGDTQYF

abundance: .
v_gene: TRBV7-9
d_gene: TRBD1
j_gene: TRBJ2-3
CDR3nt: TGTGCCAGCAGCCTGACAGGGAGCACAGATACGCAGTATTTT
CDR3aa: CASSLTGSTDTQYF